This T cell receptor (beta chain) was sequenced in a study of cytomegalovirus exposure and HLA in healthy donors. Points from the study as a whole: In presence/absence analyses, roughly uniform sequencing depth across donors was assumed. In an earlier analysis, about 87% or about 30%: the productive usage of most TCR beta V segments.

The PCR made use of 60 Vbeta and 13 Jbeta primers. The protocol was immunoSEQ multiplex PCR, while the TCRdb copy is restricted to in-frame clones and leaves out a portion. The repertoire table contains about 130,000 clones. V was pared by 4 bases and J by 4 bases, with 10 bases of the junction left unmatched. The germline V gene encodes CDR1 SGDLS and CDR2 YYNGEE. The CDR3 consists of 16 residues. As concerns this clone: Its specificity is unknown.

The sequencing input was PBMCs. This chain joins TRBV9 and TRBJ2-1; 8 bases agree with TRBD1. The receptor comes from a man between 18 and 29 years old in good health and CMV-seronegative. The DNA for the CDR3 is TGTGCCAGCAGCCCCCAGGACAGGGACGAATACAATGAGCAGTTCTTC. Amino acids: CASSPQDRDEYNEQFF.